One sample yielded the 30 T cell receptor beta chains listed below, sequenced in a study of beta chain features in type 1 diabetes. Their cognate antigens are unknown. Notes on the study in general: Moderate but significant shortening of TCRB CDR3s was recorded in all four CD4+ subsets from Type 1 diabetes patients.

The whole isolated RNA underwent reverse transcription, so sequencing captured expressed TCRB transcripts. Repertoires were generated with immunoSEQ multiplex PCR, while TCRdb's copy carries only in-frame clones and drops some. The sample has some 290,000 clones; around 25% are singletons. Sequenced input: naive CD4+ T cells from blood. The origin of the receptors is a woman aged 25 to 39 with type 1 diabetes.

The rearrangement uses TRBV27 and TRBJ2-3, with 14 bases lining up with TRBD2. This CDR3 spans 15 amino acids. CDR1 is MNHEY, CDR2 SMNVEV, per germline (reference sequence). V was clipped by 5 bases and J by 4 bases; unmatched bases: 2. The CDR3: CASSKGLAGADTQYF. As DNA, the CDR3 is TGTGCCAGCAGTAAGGGACTAGCGGGAGCAGATACGCAGTATTTT.

This sequence joins TRBV7-6 and TRBJ2-1; D is ambiguous. V lost 4 bases and J lost 6, with 7 bases in between. Germline loops: CDR1 SGHVS, CDR2 FNYEAQ. This CDR3 has 12 amino acids. CDR3 coding DNA: TGTGCCAGCAGCTCTTCTTCCAATGAGCAGTTCTTC. Translation: CASSSSSNEQFF.

The chain combines TRBV5-1 with TRBJ2-1; D is possibly TRBD2 (6 bases). The CDR3 runs to 15 residues. CDR1 and CDR2 (germline): SGHRS, YFSETQ. Trimming removed 3 bases from V and 2 bases from J, with 12 bases in between. As DNA, the CDR3 is TGCGCCAGCAGCTCAAACGGGGGAACCTACAATGAGCAGTTCTTC. Protein sequence: CASSSNGGTYNEQFF. The full variable domain, its missing parts supplied by reference TRBV5-1 and TRBJ2-1, is KAGVTQTPRYLIKTRGQQVTLSCSPISGHRSVSWYQQTPGQGLQFLFEYFSETQRNKGNFPGRFSGRQFSNSRSEMNVSTLELGDSALYLCASSSNGGTYNEQFFGPGTRLTVL.

The chain uses TRBV7-9 and TRBJ2-3; possibly TRBD1 for D (6 bases). Trimming took 2 bases from V and 3 from J, leaving 6 bases between them. Germline assignment: CDR1 SEHNR and CDR2 FQNEAQ (reference sequence). This CDR3 region has 13 residues. In nucleotides, the CDR3 is TGTGCCAGCAGCTTAACAGGGACAGATACGCAGTATTTT. The encoded protein is CASSLTGTDTQYF.

This rearrangement joins TRBV30 to TRBJ2-2, with no clear D. Trimming shortened V by 2 bases and J by 3 bases, and 4 bases separated the two germline ends. Germline V gene sequence: CDR1 GTSNPN, CDR2 SVGIG (reference sequence). The CDR3 length is 12 residues. The CDR3 reads CAWSRDTGELFF. CDR3 sequence (DNA): TGTGCCTGGAGTCGAGACACCGGGGAGCTGTTTTTT.

The V gene is TRBV6-5, the J gene TRBJ2-5; TRBD2 matches at 9 bases. With V trimmed by 8 bases and J by 7 bases, 14 bases remained unmatched. Germline loops: CDR1 MNHEY, CDR2 SVGAGI. The CDR3 extends over 15 amino acids. CDR3 loop: CASGITTSGEGTQYF. Here the CDR3 DNA reads TGTGCCAGCGGCATTACGACTAGCGGAGAGGGGACCCAGTACTTC.

This clone was recorded a few times. The V gene is TRBV5-1, the J gene TRBJ1-1; tentative D call: TRBD1 (5 bases). Trimming removed 5 bases at V and 1 base at J, with 6 bases between. The CDR3 extends over 12 amino acids. Germline V gives CDR1 SGHRS, CDR2 YFSETQ. The CDR3 nucleotides read TGCGCCAGCAGTACAGGGAACACTGAAGCTTTCTTT. Amino acid sequence: CASSTGNTEAFF.

This clone was recorded a few times. This chain links TRBV5-6 with TRBJ2-1, with 10 positions matching TRBD1. The CDR3 covers 16 residues. After removal of 0 bases from V and 4 bases from J, the junction contained 4 bases not matched to a gene. CDR1 is SGHDT, CDR2 YYEEEE, per germline. In nucleotides, the CDR3 is TGTGCCAGCAGCTTGGTTCGGACAGGGGGTTACAATGAGCAGTTCTTC. It codes for CASSLVRTGGYNEQFF.

The chain carries TRBV30 and TRBJ2-1; 8 bases are a match to TRBD1. The junction had 6 bases not matched to a gene; V was cut back by 0 bases and J by 8 bases. The CDR3 runs 14 residues. The germline CDR1 and CDR2 sequences are GTSNPN and SVGIG (reference sequence). The CDR3 DNA reads as TGTGCCTGGAGTGTAGAGCAGGGGGCTTATGAGCAGTTCTTC. It encodes CAWSVEQGAYEQFF.

This rearrangement joins TRBV7-8 to TRBJ2-3; the D is unclear. This CDR3 has 16 amino acids. Germline loops: CDR1 SGHVS, CDR2 FQNEAQ. V was shortened by 0 bases and J by 2 bases, with 12 bases between the two germline ends. The DNA for the CDR3 is TGTGCCAGCAGCTTAGCTAGTGCCCACCCCACAGATACGCAGTATTTT. Its protein is CASSLASAHPTDTQYF.

This rearrangement joins TRBV18 to TRBJ1-1, with unresolved D. Trimming took off 2 bases at V and 6 bases at J, with 7 bases between the two ends. The CDR3 length is 12 residues. CDR1 and CDR2 from the germline V gene are KGHSH and LQKENI. The CDR3 region is CASSPIAPEAFF. CDR3 nucleotide sequence: TGTGCCAGCTCACCAATCGCGCCTGAAGCTTTCTTT. The full variable domain, with the rest looked up from reference TRBV18 and TRBJ1-1, is NAGVMQNPRHLVRRRGQEARLRCSPMKGHSHVYWYRQLPEEGLKFMVYLQKENIIDESGMPKERFSAEFPKEGPSILRIQQVVRGDSAAYFCASSPIAPEAFFGQGTRLTVV.

This clone was counted only a few times. The chain is built from TRBV29-1 and TRBJ2-4, with D possibly matching TRBD1 (6 bases). This CDR3 has 15 amino acids. Trimming took 2 bases from V and 0 from J, leaving 11 bases between them. Germline CDR1 and CDR2: SQVTM and ANQGSEA. DNA of the CDR3: TGCAGCGTTGAAATAGGGGGAATAGCCAAAAACATTCAGTACTTC. Translated: CSVEIGGIAKNIQYF.

Details on this clone: The identical CDR3 is also encoded by other nucleotide sequences in the sample. The V and J genes are TRBV11-3 and TRBJ2-7; 8 bases agree with TRBD1. CDR1 and CDR2 from the germline V gene are SGHNT and YENEEA. V lost 5 bases, J lost 4 bases, and 4 bases stayed unmatched. CDR3 length: 13 residues. The CDR3 DNA reads TGTGCCAGCAGCAGAGACAGGGGTTACGAGCAGTACTTC. It translates to CASSRDRGYEQYF. The full variable domain, with the rest looked up from reference TRBV11-3 and TRBJ2-7, is EAGVVQSPRYKIIEKKQPVAFWCNPISGHNTLYWYLQNLGQGPELLIRYENEEAVDDSQLPKDRFSAERLKGVDSTLKIQPAELGDSAVYLCASSRDRGYEQYFGPGTRLTVT.

The chain's CDR3 is CASSGTGEPIQETQYF. CDR3 nucleotide sequence: TGCGCCAGCAGCGGGACAGGGGAACCTATCCAAGAGACCCAGTACTTC. The chain is built from TRBV5-1 and TRBJ2-5; the match to TRBD1 covers 10 bases. Germline assignment: CDR1 SGHRS and CDR2 YFSETQ. The trim removed 4 bases at V and 1 base at J, leaving 7 bases unmatched. The CDR3 runs 16 residues.

The rearrangement uses TRBV29-1 and TRBJ1-1, with 7 bases identical to TRBD1. Germline V gene lookup returns CDR1 SQVTM and CDR2 ANQGSEA. This CDR3 comprises 15 residues. After removal of 6 bases from V and 3 bases from J, the junction contained 13 bases not matched to a gene. The CDR3 is CSVGRQGKGDTEAFF. The DNA of the CDR3 is TGCAGCGTCGGCCGACAGGGAAAGGGTGACACTGAAGCTTTCTTT.

A few counts support this clone. V and J are TRBV7-9 and TRBJ2-7; 7 bases are shared with TRBD1. V shed 6 bases and J 7 bases; nucleotides not matched to a gene: 12. The CDR3 is made up of 14 amino acids. The germline V gene has CDR1 SEHNR and CDR2 FQNEAQ (reference sequence). The CDR3 reads CASSPDRVVREQYF. In DNA form, the CDR3 reads TGTGCCAGCAGTCCAGACAGGGTTGTTAGGGAGCAGTACTTC.

The V call is TRBV11-3, the J call TRBJ2-7; 9 bases map to TRBD2. This CDR3 spans 14 amino acids. Per germline, CDR1 SGHNT and CDR2 YENEEA. Trimming removed 5 bases from V and 5 bases from J; junction bases left unmatched: 7. This chain's CDR3 is CASSTSGPGNEQYF. CDR3 bases: TGTGCCAGCAGCACTAGCGGGCCCGGGAACGAGCAGTACTTC.

This clone appeared a few times. The rearrangement links TRBV6-1 to TRBJ2-3; 11 positions match TRBD2. The germline V gene has CDR1 MNHNS and CDR2 SASEGT. The CDR3 has 15 residues. V lost 3 bases and J lost 5; bases outside the gene matches: 4. DNA of the CDR3: TGTGCCAGCAGTGATCCCCTAGCGGGGGGAGATACGCAGTATTTT. Translating gives CASSDPLAGGDTQYF.

This clone was counted a few times. This chain's CDR3 is CAWSPGLAGRTDTQYF. The CDR3 DNA follows: TGTGCCTGGAGCCCCGGGCTAGCGGGTCGCACAGATACGCAGTATTTT. This rearrangement joins TRBV30 to TRBJ2-3, with 8 bases identical to TRBD2. V lost 3 bases to trimming and J lost 1 base; unmatched junction nucleotides: 9. The germline V gene has CDR1 GTSNPN and CDR2 SVGIG (reference sequence). CDR3 length: 16 amino acids.

On this clone itself: The junction differs from germline at one of its ends, possibly a read error. The chain joins TRBV7-7 to TRBJ2-2; 12 bases line up with TRBD2. Germline loops: CDR1 SSHAT, CDR2 FNYEAQ (reference sequence). The length of the CDR3 is 17 residues. CDR3 sequence reads: CASSSGLAGPGTGELFF. The CDR3 DNA sequence: TGTGCTAGCAGCTCCGGACTAGCGGGACCGGGCACCGGGGAGCTGTTTTTT.

V gene TRBV6-1 combines with J gene TRBJ2-7; TRBD2 might be the D (6 bases). The CDR3 spans 13 residues. Per the germline V gene, CDR1 is MNHNS and CDR2 is SASEGT. V was shortened by 7 bases and J by 6 bases, with 16 bases between the two germline ends. CDR3 region: CASMGVRLGEQYF. As DNA, the CDR3 is TGTGCCAGCATGGGGGTGCGACTAGGCGAGCAGTACTTC.

This sequence joins TRBV11-2 and TRBJ1-1; D remains unclear. CDR1 is SGHAT, CDR2 FQNNGV, per germline. The CDR3 sequence is 14 residues long. Trimming took 0 bases from V and 3 from J, leaving 8 bases between them. CDR3 nucleotide sequence: TGTGCCAGCAGCTTAGATGGAGGCTACACTGAAGCTTTCTTT. Translating it yields CASSLDGGYTEAFF.

This clone was observed a handful of times. The V gene is TRBV30, the J gene TRBJ1-2; D unclear. The V and J ends lost 3 bases and 1 base respectively, with 9 bases between them. The CDR3 is 13 amino acids. Germline V CDR1 and CDR2: GTSNPN, SVGIG (reference sequence). CDR3 in DNA: TGTGCCTGGAGCTCTAGGAGTAACTATGGCTACACCTTC. Its translation is CAWSSRSNYGYTF.

The chain has TRBV28 and TRBJ2-1, with TRBD2 matching over 7 bases. Trimming at V came to 5 bases and at J to 7 bases, leaving 2 bases not matched to a gene. Per germline, CDR1 MDHEN and CDR2 SYDVKM. The CDR3 runs 12 residues. DNA of the CDR3: TGTGCCAGCAGTGACGGGGGGAATGAGCAGTTCTTC. Translating gives CASSDGGNEQFF.

This clone was seen only a few times. The chain has TRBV11-2 and TRBJ2-3; D is possibly TRBD2 (6 bases). Between the trimmed V and J ends, which lost 4 bases and 5 bases, there was a span of 7 bases. Looked up from germline, CDR1 is SGHAT and CDR2 is FQNNGV. CDR3 length equals 12 residues. The DNA for the CDR3 is TGTGCCAGCAGCTCGGGGGTAGATACGCAGTATTTT. Translated: CASSSGVDTQYF.

This sequence joins TRBV5-6 and TRBJ2-5; 7 bases fit TRBD2. The DNA end is a closer match to TRBJ2-7, so the J assignment may be wrong. This CDR3 comprises 15 residues. CDR1 and CDR2 from the germline V gene are SGHDT and YYEEEE. The CDR3 reads CASSLVGLTTYEQYF. In DNA, the CDR3 is TGTGCCAGCAGCTTGGTGGGACTAACAACCTACGAGCAGTACTTC.

This clone came up once. The genes are TRBV6-5 and TRBJ2-3; 12 nucleotides match TRBD1. CDR1 is MNHEY, CDR2 SVGAGI, per germline. The CDR3 length is 15 residues. V lost 7 bases and J lost 8; bases outside the gene matches: 10. CDR3 region: CASTPGDRGHGTQYF. CDR3 DNA sequence: TGTGCCAGCACTCCCGGGGACAGGGGGCACGGTACGCAGTATTTT.

The rearrangement uses TRBV18 and TRBJ1-2, with 7 positions matching TRBD1. V was clipped by 3 bases and J by 6 bases; unmatched bases: 13. CDR1 is KGHSH and CDR2 is LQKENI in the germline V gene. This CDR3 is 16 amino acids long. CDR3 sequence (DNA): TGTGCCAGCTCACCCACCCCGATAGACGGGACAGATGGCTACACCTTC. The encoded protein is CASSPTPIDGTDGYTF.

This rearrangement joins TRBV29-1 to TRBJ1-5; 10 nucleotides line up with TRBD1. CDR1 SQVTM and CDR2 ANQGSEA come from the germline V gene. V trimming: 2 bases; J trimming: 4 bases; junction bases outside the gene matches: 14. The CDR3 length is 18 residues. The DNA of the CDR3 is TGCAGCGTTGAAATTGTCGGGACAGGGGCCCCGAGGAATCAGCCCCAGCATTTT. Protein sequence: CSVEIVGTGAPRNQPQHF.

The J gene is TRBJ2-1, the V gene TRBV28; possible D gene TRBD2, 6 bases. In germline, CDR1 is MDHEN, CDR2 SYDVKM. The V and J ends lost 11 bases and 8 bases respectively, with 10 bases between them. This CDR3 spans 10 amino acids. This CDR3 is CASGGHEQFF. In nucleotides, the CDR3 is TGTGCCTCCGGAGGGCATGAGCAGTTCTTC.